The T cell receptor beta chain described here comes from a study of Graves' ophthalmopathy and Graves' hyperthyroidism. A remark on this clonotype: One end of the junction varies from germline; a read error may be responsible.

RNA transcripts provided the template for amplifying TCR beta CDR3 regions. First-round RT-PCR relied on HTBI primers, and a second-round multiplex PCR came next. In TCRdb, the multiplex PCR reads were re-called with MiXCR into one record per CDR3 protein. Counted here are 900,000 to 1,200,000 distinct CDR3 sequences, 35% to 40% occurring once; the ten biggest clones make up more than 9.5%. This CDR3 region has 15 residues. Germline V gene lookup returns CDR1 ENHRY and CDR2 SYGVKD. The sequence derives from an adult man with Graves' hyperthyroidism. The chain carries TRBV10-3 and TRBJ2-7, with 8 bases identical to TRBD1. Source material: peripheral blood or thyroid tissue (not recorded which). The CDR3 DNA reads TGTGCCAGCAGTTACGGGACAGGCTACACCTACGAGCAGTACTTC. Amino acids: CASSYGTGYTYEQYF.